This T cell receptor beta chain comes out of a study of blood T cells in healthy people across ages. This CDR3 has 13 residues. Germline CDR1 SGDLS, CDR2 YYNGEE. Trimming shortened V by 2 bases and J by 4 bases, and 9 bases separated the two germline ends. Sample-barcoded 5' priming and a J-beta primer mix drove a second PCR of about 7 to 11 cycles. MiXCR, applied by TCRdb to the 5' RACE reads, yields one record per CDR3 protein. This sample yields some 710,000 distinct CDR3 sequences, of which over 20% are seen a single time; about 20% belongs to the top ten. This sequence joins TRBV9 and TRBJ1-2; no clear D gene. This TCR derives from a man in his 70s in good health. The sample taken for sequencing was blood. The CDR3 bases are TGTGCCAGCAGCGTCAACAGACTCTATGGCTACACCTTC. Residues: CASSVNRLYGYTF.